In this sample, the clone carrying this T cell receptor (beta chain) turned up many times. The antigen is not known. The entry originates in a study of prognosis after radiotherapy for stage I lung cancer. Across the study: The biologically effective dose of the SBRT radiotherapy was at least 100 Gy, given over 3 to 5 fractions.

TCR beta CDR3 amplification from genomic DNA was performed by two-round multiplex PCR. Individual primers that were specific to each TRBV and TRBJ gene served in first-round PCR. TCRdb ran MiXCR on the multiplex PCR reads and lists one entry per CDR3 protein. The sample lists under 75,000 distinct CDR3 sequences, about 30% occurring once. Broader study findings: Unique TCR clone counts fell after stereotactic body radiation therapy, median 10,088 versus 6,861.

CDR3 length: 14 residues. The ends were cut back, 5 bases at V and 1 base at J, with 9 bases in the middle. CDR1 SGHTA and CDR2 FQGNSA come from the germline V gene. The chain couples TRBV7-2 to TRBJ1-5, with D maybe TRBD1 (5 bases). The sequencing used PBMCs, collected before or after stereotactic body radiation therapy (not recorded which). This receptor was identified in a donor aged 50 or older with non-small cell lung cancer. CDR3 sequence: CASSAQGSNQPQHF. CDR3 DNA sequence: TGTGCCAGCAGCGCTCAGGGAAGCAATCAGCCCCAGCATTTT.